These 18 T cell receptor beta chains were all obtained from the same sample, sequenced in a study of shared clonotypes between healthy human individuals (TCRdb year 2020). The library was built by means of the immunoSEQ multiplex PCR assay. TCRdb holds this immuneACCESS table with in-frame rearrangements only. Some clones are missing; in checked studies, unresolved V genes explain under half, and the rest has no known cause. For this sample there are roughly 2.4 million clones; almost 96% appear just once. In total, the top ten clones hold around 0.13% of the sample. Sequencing was done on a sample of naive CD4+ T cells sorted from blood. The label giving this sample's cell subset or site can be read as: CD45RA+ positively selected. The receptors derive from a man aged 18 to 35 in good health.

In regard to this clone: The sample has other DNA sequences that encode this CDR3 too. This chain joins TRBV2 and TRBJ2-7, with unresolved D. Germline CDR1 SNHLY, CDR2 FYNNEI. V dropped 1 base and J dropped 3 bases, with 7 bases sitting between them. The CDR3 spans 13 residues. For the CDR3, the DNA is TGTGCCAGCAGTGAAGAAAGGAGCTACGAGCAGTACTTC. Amino acids: CASSEERSYEQYF.

The chain employs TRBV9 and TRBJ2-5, with D possibly being TRBD1 or TRBD2 (5 bases each). The CDR3 is 14 amino acids. CDR1 is SGDLS and CDR2 is YYNGEE in the germline V gene. With 2 bases removed from V and 2 bases from J, the gap between germline ends came to 10 bases. The CDR3 region has the DNA TGTGCCAGCAGCGTGGGGGAAATTCAAGAGACCCAGTACTTC. Residues: CASSVGEIQETQYF.

This rearrangement joins TRBV7-3 to TRBJ1-1; D is unresolved. This CDR3 region has 15 residues. CDR1 and CDR2 from the germline V gene are SGHTA and FQGTGA. Deletions cut 0 bases from V and 1 base from J, with 9 bases between. The CDR3 region is CASSLTASSNTEAFF. The CDR3 region has the DNA TGTGCCAGCAGCTTAACAGCGTCCTCGAACACTGAAGCTTTCTTT.

As regards this clone: One end of the junction is discordant with germline, which a read error may explain. V gene TRBV6-1 combines with J gene TRBJ1-5; TRBD1 is a possible D gene (5 bases). In germline, CDR1 is MNHNS, CDR2 SASEGT. CDR3 length: 13 residues. This chain's CDR3 is CASSGREGLGYSF. In nucleotides, the CDR3 is TGTGCCAGCAGTGGAAGAGAGGGGCTGGGTTATTCATTT.

The gene calls are TRBV7-2 and TRBJ2-1; 7 nucleotides agree with TRBD2. Trimming took 4 bases from V and 15 from J; bases not matched to a gene: 9. CDR1 and CDR2 from the germline V gene are SGHTA and FQGNSA. The CDR3 runs to 12 residues. Here the CDR3 reads CASSSTSFDAFF. In DNA form, the CDR3 reads TGTGCCAGCAGCTCGACTAGCTTTGATGCGTTCTTC.

V is TRBV27 and J is TRBJ2-1; D is uncertain. The CDR3 extends over 15 amino acids. The germline V gene encodes CDR1 MNHEY and CDR2 SMNVEV (reference sequence). Trimming shortened V by 4 bases and J by 0 bases, and 10 bases separated the two germline ends. As DNA, the CDR3 is TGTGCCAGCAGTTCGACAAGGAGCTCCTACAATGAGCAGTTCTTC. It is translated as CASSSTRSSYNEQFF.

The chain is built from TRBV11-2 and TRBJ2-1; possibly TRBD2 for D (6 bases). The CDR3 contains 16 residues. Germline-derived CDR1 and CDR2 are SGHAT and FQNNGV. The ends were cut back, 5 bases at V and 0 bases at J, with 14 bases in the middle. The CDR3 here is CASSQQSGSSYNEQFF. The CDR3 nucleotides read TGTGCCAGCAGCCAACAAAGCGGGTCCTCCTACAATGAGCAGTTCTTC.

The rearrangement uses TRBV5-5 and TRBJ1-4, with D possibly matching TRBD1 (5 bases). Germline loops: CDR1 SGHKS, CDR2 YYEKEE (reference sequence). This CDR3 region has 15 residues. Trimming removed 4 bases at V and 0 bases at J, with 10 bases between. In DNA form, the CDR3 reads TGTGCCAGCAGCCGACAGACTGCAACTAATGAAAAACTGTTTTTT. The encoded protein is CASSRQTATNEKLFF.

The chain has TRBV6-5 and TRBJ1-6; TRBD1 matches 10 bases. The trim removed 4 bases at V and 16 bases at J, leaving 10 bases unmatched. Germline-derived CDR1 and CDR2 are MNHEY and SVGAGI. The CDR3 length is 14 residues. CDR3 nucleotide sequence: TGTGCCAGCAGTTTATCTCCGGGACAGGGGATTCTCCACTTT. This sequence encodes CASSLSPGQGILHF.

This clone was found a few times. The rearrangement uses TRBV10-3 and TRBJ2-7; D perhaps matches TRBD1 (8 bases). This CDR3 spans 16 amino acids. V was clipped by 6 bases and J by 2 bases, with 20 bases between them. CDR1 ENHRY and CDR2 SYGVKD come from the germline V gene. DNA of the CDR3: TGTGCCATCAGCACAGGGGGGGTAGGGAAGACCTACGAGCAGTACTTC. It yields the protein CAISTGGVGKTYEQYF.

The chain recombines TRBV11-2 with TRBJ2-1, with 10 bases matching TRBD2. CDR1 is SGHAT, CDR2 FQNNGV, per germline. J was trimmed by 4 bases and V by 6 bases; bases with no gene match: 12. The CDR3 is made up of 17 amino acids. CDR3 amino acids: CASRYEIAGGIYNEQFF. DNA of the CDR3: TGTGCCAGCAGATACGAGATAGCGGGGGGAATATACAATGAGCAGTTCTTC.

The rearrangement uses TRBV6-1 and TRBJ1-1; no definite D call. Germline CDR1 and CDR2: MNHNS and SASEGT. CDR3 size: 17 residues. V gave up 2 bases and J gave up 0 bases, with 16 bases separating them. CDR3: CASSEISFAGMNTEAFF. DNA of the CDR3: TGTGCCAGCAGTGAAATAAGCTTCGCGGGGATGAACACTGAAGCTTTCTTT.

Regarding this clone: In the same sample, other DNA sequences code for this CDR3. The J gene is TRBJ1-1, the V gene TRBV10-2, with D hard to call. The CDR3 runs to 12 residues. V shed 2 bases and J shed 6 bases, with 7 bases lying between them. Germline V CDR1 and CDR2: WSHSY, SAAADI. The CDR3 DNA follows: TGCGCCAGCAGTGAGGGTGGGGCTGAAGCTTTCTTT. It yields the protein CASSEGGAEAFF.

Worth noting for this clone: In the same sample, other DNA sequences code for this CDR3. The CDR3 spells CASSSSGLAKNIQYF. In DNA form, the CDR3 reads TGTGCCAGCAGTTCTAGCGGCTTAGCCAAAAACATTCAGTACTTC. This sequence joins TRBV6-5 and TRBJ2-4; TRBD2 agrees at 7 bases. Trimming removed 4 bases from V and 0 bases from J; junction bases left unmatched: 3. From germline, CDR1 is MNHEY and CDR2 SVGAGI. This CDR3 comprises 15 residues.

This clone has just one count. Other nucleotide sequences from this sample produce the same CDR3. The chain employs TRBV9 and TRBJ1-1; 7 bases agree with TRBD1. This CDR3 contains 14 residues. CDR1 SGDLS and CDR2 YYNGEE come from the germline V gene. The junction had 4 bases not matched to a gene; V was cut back by 4 bases and J by 1 base. This chain's CDR3 is CASSPGQRNTEAFF. The CDR3 nucleotides read TGTGCCAGCAGCCCGGGACAGCGGAACACTGAAGCTTTCTTT. The full variable domain, with the rest looked up from reference TRBV9 and TRBJ1-1, is DSGVTQTPKHLITATGQRVTLRCSPRSGDLSVYWYQQSLDQGLQFLIQYYNGEERAKGNILERFSAQQFPDLHSELNLSSLELGDSALYFCASSPGQRNTEAFFGQGTRLTVV.

CDR3 DNA sequence: TGTGCCAGCAGCGCAGGACTGTTGAACACTGAAGCTTTCTTT. Its protein is CASSAGLLNTEAFF. The rearrangement joins TRBV9 to TRBJ1-1; unclear D gene. Germline V gene data show CDR1 as SGDLS and CDR2 as YYNGEE. V was cut by 3 bases and J by 0 bases, with 9 bases left in between. The length of the CDR3 is 14 residues.

The genes are TRBV29-1 and TRBJ2-3; TRBD1 matches 11 bases. The germline CDR1 and CDR2 sequences are SQVTM and ANQGSEA. The CDR3 runs to 14 residues. The trim removed 8 bases at V and 8 bases at J, leaving 12 bases unmatched. DNA for the CDR3: TGCAGCCCCGGACAGGGGGCGCCGGGGGGTACGCAGTATTTT. It codes for CSPGQGAPGGTQYF.

The chain is built from TRBV6-5 and TRBJ2-2; weak D call: TRBD2 (6 bases). Per the germline V gene, CDR1 is MNHEY and CDR2 is SVGAGI. The CDR3 runs 15 residues. The V gene lost 6 bases and the J gene lost 2 bases, with 13 bases spanning the gap. CDR3: CASSRGTGNTGELFF. CDR3 in DNA: TGTGCCAGCAGCCGGGGGACGGGAAACACCGGGGAGCTGTTTTTT.